The subject of this entry is one T cell receptor beta chain. Its antigen has not been determined. No base-level quality is on record; no much larger clone is a single base apart. The data were obtained in a study of T cell repertoires in cytomegalovirus infection (dated by TCRdb to the late 2010s). In the study overall: Donor HLA type was relevant to the analysis, because carriage of CMV infection together with the matching HLA type was indicated by public TCR beta signatures.

What the authors observed across the whole study: Cumulative frequency of public TCR beta family members discriminated carriers of CMV infection plus the relevant HLA type in this cohort and an independent roughly 330-donor cohort. The ex vivo response was dominated by HLA-C-restricted CMV-specific TCR beta clonotypes, which also provided the single most frequent clonotype in two of eight donors.

TCRdb lists the instrument as Illumina HiSeq 1500. TCRdb reprocessing: public reads trimmed at Q25 with fastp, clones called with MiXCR, in-frame beta chains kept. For every CDR3 protein sequence, its rows merge into one entry that carries the most common genes and DNA. For this sample the table gives fewer than 400,000 distinct CDR3 sequences, of which around 18% were detected only once. The ten largest clones represent around 10% of the sample. The cysteine opens and the phenylalanine closes a CDR3 of 14 amino acids. Here the CDR3 DNA is all that survives: 42 bases in frame from base 1. V was cut back by 5 bases and J by 0 bases, leaving a gap of 11 bases between them.

Sequencing used PBMCs. This receptor was obtained from a human donor in good health (CMV status not recorded). Some clones in this sample may be carry-over from other donors' samples. The chain joins TRBV7-1 to TRBJ2-7; the D element might be TRBD1 or TRBD2, as each aligns at 5 bases. TRBV7-1 is an ORF; its function is uncertain. The CDR3 loop reads CASSPSGTSYEQYF. DNA sequence: TGTGCCAGCAGCCCCTCCGGGACCTCCTACGAGCAGTACTTC.